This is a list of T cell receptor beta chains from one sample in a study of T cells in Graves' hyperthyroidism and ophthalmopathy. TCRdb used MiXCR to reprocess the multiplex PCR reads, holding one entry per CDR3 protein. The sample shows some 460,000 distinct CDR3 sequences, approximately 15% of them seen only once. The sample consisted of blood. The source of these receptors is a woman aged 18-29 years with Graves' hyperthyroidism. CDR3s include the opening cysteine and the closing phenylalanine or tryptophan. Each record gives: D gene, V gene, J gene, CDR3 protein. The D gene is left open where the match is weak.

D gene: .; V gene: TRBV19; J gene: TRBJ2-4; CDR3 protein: CASSIGRDLTKNIQYF
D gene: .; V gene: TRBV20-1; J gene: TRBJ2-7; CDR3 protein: CSASTTSFYEQYF
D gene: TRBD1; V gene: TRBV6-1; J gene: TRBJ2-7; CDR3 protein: CASRGSGTGTYEQYF
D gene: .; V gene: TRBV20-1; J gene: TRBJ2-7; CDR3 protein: CSAPDPATYYEQYF
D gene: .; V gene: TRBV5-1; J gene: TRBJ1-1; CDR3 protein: CASSLGDRGANTEAFF
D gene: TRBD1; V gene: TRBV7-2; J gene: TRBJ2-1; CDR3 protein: CASSKRQGTYNEQFF
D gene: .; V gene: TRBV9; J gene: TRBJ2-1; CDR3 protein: CASSAEARGDNEQFF
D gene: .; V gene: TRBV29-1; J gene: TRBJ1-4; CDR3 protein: CSALGSGDGGEKLFF
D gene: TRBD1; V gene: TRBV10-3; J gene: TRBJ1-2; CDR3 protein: CAISQGTGISGYTF
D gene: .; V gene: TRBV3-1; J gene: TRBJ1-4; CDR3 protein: CASSQEGEKLFF
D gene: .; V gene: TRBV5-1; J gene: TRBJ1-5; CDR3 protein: CASSLGTGSGQPQHF
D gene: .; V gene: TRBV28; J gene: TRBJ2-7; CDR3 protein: CASSLLRAEQYF
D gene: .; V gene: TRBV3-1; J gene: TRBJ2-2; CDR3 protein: CASSQARTSTGELFF
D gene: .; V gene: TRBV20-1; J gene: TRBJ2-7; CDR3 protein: CSAPGHQSSYEQYF
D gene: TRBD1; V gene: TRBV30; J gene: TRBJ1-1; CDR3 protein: CAWSPQGVPEAFF
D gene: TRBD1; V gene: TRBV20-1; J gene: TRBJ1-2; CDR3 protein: CSARPSFRQGLVYGYTF
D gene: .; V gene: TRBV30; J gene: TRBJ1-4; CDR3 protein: CAWARAHNEKLFF
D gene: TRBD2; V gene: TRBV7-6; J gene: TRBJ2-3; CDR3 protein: CASSLTSSRSDTQYF
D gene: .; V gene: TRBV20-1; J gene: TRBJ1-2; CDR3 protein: CSASSPGEGPNYGYTF
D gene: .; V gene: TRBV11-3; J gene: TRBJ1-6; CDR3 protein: CASSLDSDNSPLHF
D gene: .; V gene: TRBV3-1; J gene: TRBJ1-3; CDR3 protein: CASSPDSSGNTIYF
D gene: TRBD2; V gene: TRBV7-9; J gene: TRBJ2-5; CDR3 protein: CASSLGTSGRTETQYF
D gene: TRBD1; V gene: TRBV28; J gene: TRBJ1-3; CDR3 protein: CASSADRVRRNTIYF
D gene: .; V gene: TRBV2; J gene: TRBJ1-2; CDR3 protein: CASSVVGGYGYTF
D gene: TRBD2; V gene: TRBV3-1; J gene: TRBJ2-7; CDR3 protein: CASRRTSGSMREQYF
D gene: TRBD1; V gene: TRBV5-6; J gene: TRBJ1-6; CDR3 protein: CASSLSDRGREGPLHF
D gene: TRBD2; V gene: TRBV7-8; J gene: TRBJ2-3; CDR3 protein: CASSSPGTSGRADKQYF
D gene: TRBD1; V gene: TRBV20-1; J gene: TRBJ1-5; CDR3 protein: CSARAFYPGQGGNQPQHF
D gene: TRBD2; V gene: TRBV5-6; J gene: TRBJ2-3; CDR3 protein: CASSLLTSGGLATDTQYF
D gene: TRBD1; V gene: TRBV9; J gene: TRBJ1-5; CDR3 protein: CASSEAGQRNQPQHF
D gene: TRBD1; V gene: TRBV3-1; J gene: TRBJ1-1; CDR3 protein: CASSHRGRGDTEAFF